This record looks at one TCR beta chain sequence and its context. This sample is part of a study of blood T cells in healthy people across ages. Study-wide background: T cells yielded about one barcoded beta molecule per two cells through template switching.

CDR1 SNHLY and CDR2 FYNNEI come from the germline V gene. The V and J ends lost 5 bases and 6 bases respectively, with 11 bases between them. The CDR3 has 13 amino acids. A sample-barcoded 5' primer and a J-beta primer mix were used in a second PCR of roughly 7 to 12 cycles. Template switching added a 12-random-nucleotide identifier to every cDNA molecule. TCRdb redid the calling of the 5' RACE reads with MiXCR, one entry per CDR3 protein. The sample includes 1.8 million or so distinct CDR3 sequences, 35% to 50% of them seen just once. Total RNA, at least 5.5 micrograms per sample, was extracted from PBMCs.

Specimen: blood. This TCR was sampled from a human donor in good health. The chain couples TRBV2 to TRBJ2-1; D may be TRBD2 (6 bases). This CDR3 reads CASSNLLANEQFF. The CDR3 bases are TGTGCCAGCAGTAACCTACTAGCCAATGAGCAGTTCTTC.